This entry lists 8 T cell receptor beta chains sequenced from one sample in a study of blood T cell repertoires in COVID-19. Repertoires were generated with immunoSEQ multiplex PCR, while TCRdb's copy carries only in-frame clones and drops some. This table holds fewer than 350,000 clones, 81% found once. Sequences were obtained from peripheral blood. The source of these receptors is an older woman with active or convalescent COVID-19.

The chain joins TRBV5-4 to TRBJ2-2, with 8 positions matching TRBD2. V shed 5 bases, J shed 3 bases, and the junction held 9 bases outside the gene matches. This CDR3 has 16 amino acids. Germline V gene data show CDR1 as SGHNT and CDR2 as YYREEE (reference sequence). Here the CDR3 DNA reads TGTGCCAGCAGTCCTTTTTCCGGGGGGGACACCGGGGAGCTGTTTTTT. This sequence encodes CASSPFSGGDTGELFF. Drawing the rest from reference TRBV5-4 and TRBJ2-2, the complete variable domain is ETGVTQSPTHLIKTRGQQVTLRCSSQSGHNTVSWYQQALGQGPQFIFQYYREEENGRGNFPPRFSGLQFPNYSSELNVNALELDDSALYLCASSPFSGGDTGELFFGEGSRLTVL.

The chain joins TRBV7-9 to TRBJ1-2, with 12 bases fitting TRBD1. J gave up 6 bases and V 3 bases, and 2 bases lay outside the gene matches. Germline V gives CDR1 SEHNR, CDR2 FQNEAQ (reference sequence). This CDR3 region has 14 residues. The CDR3 DNA reads TGTGCCAGCAGCTTGGGACAGGGGGCCCATGGCTACACCTTC. Protein: CASSLGQGAHGYTF.

This clone was detected a few times. The chain uses TRBV15 and TRBJ1-4; D gene ambiguous. Germline assignment: CDR1 LNHNV and CDR2 YYDKDF (reference sequence). V shed 5 bases and J shed 5 bases, with 18 bases lying between them. This CDR3 is 16 amino acids long. CDR3 bases: TGTGCCACCAGCCCCAGAGGGAGGCCTATAAATGAAAAACTGTTTTTT. The encoded protein is CATSPRGRPINEKLFF.

This chain uses TRBV10-3 with TRBJ1-5, with 10 bases lining up with TRBD1. The CDR3 has 14 residues. The J segment lost 5 bases and the V segment lost 5 bases, leaving 3 bases of the junction unmatched. Germline CDR1 reads ENHRY; CDR2 reads SYGVKD. CDR3 sequence reads: CAISPGQGDQPQHF. The CDR3 DNA follows: TGTGCCATCAGTCCAGGACAGGGGGATCAGCCCCAGCATTTT.

The V and J genes are TRBV7-2 and TRBJ1-2; 8 nucleotides agree with TRBD1. The trim removed 4 bases at V and 4 bases at J, leaving 2 bases unmatched. The CDR3 sequence is 13 residues long. Germline CDR1 is SGHTA and CDR2 is FQGNSA. The CDR3 here is CASSSTGVYGYTF. DNA of the CDR3: TGTGCCAGCAGCTCGACAGGGGTCTATGGCTACACCTTC.

This chain connects TRBV7-9 to TRBJ2-7, with 10 bases matching TRBD2. Losses at the gene ends were 3 bases for V and 2 bases for J; bases not matched to a gene: 16. The CDR3 is 19 amino acids. Germline V gene sequence: CDR1 SEHNR, CDR2 FQNEAQ (reference sequence). The CDR3 sequence is CASSLDTPSPGLATYEQYF. CDR3 DNA sequence: TGTGCCAGCAGCTTGGACACCCCGTCACCGGGACTAGCGACCTACGAGCAGTACTTC.

The V and J genes are TRBV30 and TRBJ2-1; no reliable D call. CDR1 and CDR2 from the germline V gene are GTSNPN and SVGIG (reference sequence). Trimming shortened V by 1 base and J by 9 bases, and 7 bases separated the two germline ends. The CDR3 sequence is 11 residues long. CDR3 nucleotide sequence: TGTGCCTGGAGTGGGGCCGCTGAGCAGTTCTTC. Translating it yields CAWSGAAEQFF.

This chain joins TRBV7-8 and TRBJ1-5; D unclear. This CDR3 spans 15 amino acids. The V gene lost 2 bases and the J gene lost 0 bases, with 8 bases spanning the gap. Germline V gene lookup returns CDR1 SGHVS and CDR2 FQNEAQ. The CDR3 DNA follows: TGTGCCAGCAGCTTAATGGGCTATAGCAATCAGCCCCAGCATTTT. This sequence encodes CASSLMGYSNQPQHF.